The rows below give T cell receptor beta chains drawn from one sample of a study of control samples from healthy donors and cancer patients. Repertoires were generated with immunoSEQ multiplex PCR, while TCRdb's copy carries only in-frame clones and drops some. The repertoire has roughly 130,000 clones, about 94% of them found once; the top ten carry 14%. The sequenced material came from PBMCs. These receptors were taken from a man between 60 and 75 years old with colorectal cancer. Each CDR3 is given with its conserved first and last residue. The order of the fields is V gene, J gene, CDR3 length, D gene, clone size, CDR3 protein, CDR3 DNA. D genes are given only for firm matches. Rows may omit the clone size; those that give it use once, few, many or a size class.

V: TRBV3-1/TRBV3-2; J: TRBJ2-2; length: 15; D: NA; size: NA; CDR3: CASSQVIGGHGELFF; DNA: TGTGCCAGCAGCCAAGTAATCGGCGGTCACGGGGAGCTGTTTTTT
V: TRBV5-1; J: TRBJ1-2; length: 16; D: NA; size: NA; CDR3: CASSNWGGTLNYGYTF; DNA: TGCGCCAGCAGCAACTGGGGAGGAACCCTGAATTATGGCTACACCTTC
V: TRBV30; J: TRBJ1-2; length: 14; D: TRBD1; size: few; CDR3: CAWISTGILYGYTF; DNA: TGTGCCTGGATCTCGACAGGGATTCTCTATGGCTACACCTTC
V: TRBV19; J: TRBJ1-2; length: 18; D: TRBD1; size: NA; CDR3: CASSKSRLTGIGNYGYTF; DNA: TGTGCCAGTAGCAAATCTCGTCTGACAGGGATTGGGAACTATGGCTACACCTTC
V: TRBV5-6; J: TRBJ2-5; length: 15; D: NA; size: NA; CDR3: CASSLQQGRLGTQYF; DNA: TGTGCCAGCAGCTTACAACAGGGCCGGTTAGGGACCCAGTACTTC
V: TRBV7-2; J: TRBJ2-1; length: 12; D: NA; size: NA; CDR3: CASSLGRDEQFF; DNA: TGTGCCAGCAGCTTGGGCAGGGATGAGCAGTTCTTC
V: TRBV11-2; J: TRBJ2-3; length: 16; D: TRBD2; size: NA; CDR3: CASSLVPAGSTDTQYF; DNA: TGTGCCAGCAGCTTAGTTCCAGCGGGGTCCACAGATACGCAGTATTTT
V: TRBV4-1; J: TRBJ2-7; length: 16; D: TRBD1; size: NA; CDR3: CASSQDSTGEGYEQYF; DNA: TGCGCCAGCAGCCAAGATAGCACAGGGGAAGGCTACGAGCAGTACTTC
V: TRBV6-4; J: TRBJ1-5; length: 16; D: NA; size: NA; CDR3: CASSDSMTGHNQPQHF; DNA: TGTGCCAGCAGTGACTCGATGACAGGACACAATCAGCCCCAGCATTTT
V: TRBV11-2; J: TRBJ2-3; length: 16; D: TRBD2; size: NA; CDR3: CASSLEEAGGLDTQYF; DNA: TGTGCCAGCAGCTTAGAAGAAGCGGGGGGGCTGGATACGCAGTATTTT
V: TRBV3-1/TRBV3-2; J: TRBJ1-1; length: 14; D: TRBD1; size: NA; CDR3: CASSRRGAGTEAFF; DNA: TGTGCCAGCAGCCGCAGGGGGGCCGGAACTGAAGCTTTCTTT
V: TRBV7-2; J: TRBJ1-1; length: 13; D: TRBD1; size: NA; CDR3: CASSGQGATEAFF; DNA: TGTGCCAGCTCCGGACAGGGGGCAACTGAAGCTTTCTTT
V: TRBV19; J: TRBJ2-5; length: 14; D: TRBD2; size: NA; CDR3: CASRTTSGEETQYF; DNA: TGTGCCAGTAGAACTACTAGCGGGGAAGAGACCCAGTACTTC
V: TRBV19; J: TRBJ2-3; length: 14; D: NA; size: NA; CDR3: CASSMDAGADTQYF; DNA: TGTGCCAGTAGTATGGATGCAGGGGCAGATACGCAGTATTTT
V: TRBV18; J: TRBJ2-5; length: 13; D: NA; size: NA; CDR3: CASSPEGRETQYF; DNA: TGTGCCAGCTCCCCCGAGGGGCGAGAGACCCAGTACTTC
V: TRBV6-5; J: TRBJ1-1; length: 13; D: TRBD1; size: NA; CDR3: CASQDRGLIGAFF; DNA: TGTGCCAGCCAGGACAGGGGGCTTATTGGAGCTTTCTTT
V: TRBV6-4; J: TRBJ1-1; length: 13; D: NA; size: NA; CDR3: CASREGWNTEAFF; DNA: TGTGCCAGCAGGGAGGGTTGGAACACTGAAGCTTTCTTT
V: TRBV14; J: TRBJ1-2; length: 13; D: TRBD1; size: NA; CDR3: CASSQGTDGGYTF; DNA: TGTGCCAGCAGCCAGGGGACAGATGGTGGCTACACCTTC
V: TRBV6-5; J: TRBJ1-2; length: 16; D: NA; size: NA; CDR3: CASSYSRRQANYGYTF; DNA: TGTGCCAGCAGTTACTCGAGGCGGCAGGCAAACTATGGCTACACCTTC
V: TRBV25-1; J: TRBJ2-3; length: 13; D: NA; size: NA; CDR3: CASSYMGTDTQYF; DNA: TGTGCCAGCAGTTATATGGGCACAGATACGCAGTATTTT
V: TRBV3-1/TRBV3-2; J: TRBJ2-7; length: 14; D: TRBD2; size: NA; CDR3: CASSQGASGGRQYF; DNA: TGTGCCAGCAGCCAAGGGGCTAGCGGGGGCCGGCAGTACTTC
V: TRBV3-1/TRBV3-2; J: TRBJ2-3; length: 14; D: NA; size: few; CDR3: CASSPDSTVDTQYF; DNA: TGTGCCAGCAGCCCGGACTCGACCGTGGATACGCAGTATTTT
V: TRBV29-1; J: TRBJ2-3; length: 12; D: NA; size: NA; CDR3: CSVASTGDTQYF; DNA: TGCAGCGTTGCATCGACGGGAGATACGCAGTATTTT
V: TRBV28; J: TRBJ1-1; length: 14; D: NA; size: NA; CDR3: CASSLTGRRTEAFF; DNA: TGTGCCAGCAGTTTGACAGGCCGTAGGACTGAAGCTTTCTTT
V: TRBV7-8; J: TRBJ2-3; length: 15; D: NA; size: NA; CDR3: CASGQTTGSTDTQYF; DNA: TGTGCCAGCGGCCAGACGACGGGTAGCACAGATACGCAGTATTTT
V: TRBV6-2/TRBV6-3; J: TRBJ1-2; length: 14; D: NA; size: NA; CDR3: CASSQPASSDGYTF; DNA: TGTGCCAGCAGTCAGCCCGCCAGCTCTGATGGCTACACCTTC
V: TRBV6-2/TRBV6-3; J: TRBJ2-5; length: 15; D: TRBD2; size: NA; CDR3: CASSYYGGVRETQYF; DNA: TGTGCCAGCAGTTACTACGGGGGGGTGAGAGAGACCCAGTACTTC
V: TRBV3-1/TRBV3-2; J: TRBJ2-1; length: 16; D: NA; size: NA; CDR3: CASSQEDSPRTNEQFF; DNA: TGTGCCAGCAGCCAAGAGGACAGTCCGCGAACCAATGAGCAGTTCTTC
V: TRBV3-1/TRBV3-2; J: TRBJ1-2; length: 17; D: TRBD1; size: NA; CDR3: CASSHDILRTGFYGYTF; DNA: TGTGCCAGCAGCCATGACATACTAAGGACAGGATTCTATGGCTACACCTTC
V: TRBV2; J: TRBJ2-2; length: 15; D: NA; size: NA; CDR3: CASRDRTANTGELFF; DNA: TGTGCCAGCAGAGACAGGACTGCGAACACCGGGGAGCTGTTTTTT
V: TRBV9; J: TRBJ1-4; length: 18; D: TRBD1; size: NA; CDR3: CASSVRDGQGATNEKLFF; DNA: TGTGCCAGCAGCGTTCGGGACGGACAGGGGGCAACTAATGAAAAACTGTTTTTT
V: TRBV24-1; J: TRBJ2-2; length: 17; D: NA; size: NA; CDR3: CATRSVGTGYNTGELFF; DNA: TGTGCCACCCGATCTGTAGGGACTGGGTATAACACCGGGGAGCTGTTTTTT
V: TRBV7-2; J: TRBJ1-1; length: 12; D: NA; size: NA; CDR3: CASSPRNTEAFF; DNA: TGTGCCAGCAGCCCCCGGAACACTGAAGCTTTCTTT
V: TRBV5-4; J: TRBJ2-1; length: 13; D: NA; size: NA; CDR3: CASSLGAVNEQFF; DNA: TGTGCCAGCAGCTTGGGTGCAGTTAATGAGCAGTTCTTC
V: TRBV18; J: TRBJ1-1; length: 13; D: NA; size: NA; CDR3: CASAGQENTEAFF; DNA: TGTGCCAGTGCGGGACAAGAGAACACTGAAGCTTTCTTT
V: TRBV11-3; J: TRBJ2-4; length: 13; D: NA; size: NA; CDR3: CASSRTGMGIQYF; DNA: TGTGCCAGCAGCCGTACAGGGATGGGCATTCAGTACTTC
V: TRBV11-2; J: TRBJ1-2; length: 10; D: NA; size: NA; CDR3: CASSSRTSSF; DNA: TGTGCCAGCAGCTCCAGGACATCCAGTTTC
V: TRBV4-1; J: TRBJ2-3; length: 18; D: NA; size: NA; CDR3: CASSQDSNRLSSTDTQYF; DNA: TGCGCCAGCAGCCAAGATAGTAACCGACTCTCTAGCACAGATACGCAGTATTTT
V: TRBV4-1; J: TRBJ2-5; length: 15; D: NA; size: NA; CDR3: CASSQDAGTQETQYF; DNA: TGCGCCAGCAGCCAAGATGCGGGAACCCAAGAGACCCAGTACTTC
V: TRBV7-9; J: TRBJ1-2; length: 13; D: NA; size: NA; CDR3: CASSLGRGYGYTF; DNA: TGTGCCAGCAGCTTAGGCCGGGGCTATGGCTACACCTTC
V: TRBV5-1; J: TRBJ1-1; length: 13; D: NA; size: NA; CDR3: CASSPAANTEAFF; DNA: TGCGCCAGCAGCCCCGCTGCGAACACTGAAGCTTTCTTT
V: TRBV2; J: TRBJ1-1; length: 14; D: NA; size: NA; CDR3: CASSKALSNTEAFF; DNA: TGTGCCAGCAGTAAGGCCCTCTCGAACACTGAAGCTTTCTTT
V: TRBV20-1; J: TRBJ2-3; length: 15; D: TRBD2; size: NA; CDR3: CSASRKRGGPDTQYF; DNA: TGCAGTGCTAGTCGGAAGCGGGGGGGCCCAGATACGCAGTATTTT
V: TRBV5-1; J: TRBJ1-2; length: 13; D: TRBD1; size: NA; CDR3: CASSLGTGYGYTF; DNA: TGCGCCAGCAGCTTGGGGACAGGCTATGGCTACACCTTC
V: TRBV7-8; J: TRBJ2-3; length: 18; D: NA; size: NA; CDR3: CASSLAPRPSTSTDTQYF; DNA: TGTGCCAGCAGCTTAGCGCCGAGGCCTTCTACTAGCACAGATACGCAGTATTTT
V: TRBV27; J: TRBJ1-6; length: 14; D: TRBD1; size: NA; CDR3: CASSWDSRNSPLHF; DNA: TGTGCCAGCAGTTGGGACAGCCGTAATTCACCCCTCCACTTT
V: TRBV3-1/TRBV3-2; J: TRBJ2-3; length: 17; D: TRBD2; size: NA; CDR3: CASGPRLGRGGKDTQYF; DNA: TGTGCCAGCGGTCCTAGACTCGGGCGGGGGGGGAAAGATACGCAGTATTTT
V: TRBV6-5; J: TRBJ2-2; length: 15; D: NA; size: NA; CDR3: CASSYSSGVTGELFF; DNA: TGTGCCAGCAGTTACTCTTCCGGGGTCACCGGGGAGCTGTTTTTT
V: TRBV19; J: TRBJ1-2; length: 14; D: TRBD1; size: NA; CDR3: CASSIGTGPYGYTF; DNA: TGTGCCAGTAGTATCGGGACAGGGCCCTATGGCTACACCTTC
V: TRBV5-1; J: TRBJ1-4; length: 14; D: NA; size: once; CDR3: CASSLEGRGEKLFF; DNA: TGCGCCAGCAGCTTGGAGGGCAGGGGTGAAAAACTGTTTTTT
V: TRBV2; J: TRBJ2-4; length: 15; D: NA; size: NA; CDR3: CASSEAGAGKNIQYF; DNA: TGTGCCAGCAGTGAAGCCGGGGCAGGGAAAAACATTCAGTACTTC
V: TRBV7-8; J: TRBJ2-2; length: 17; D: NA; size: NA; CDR3: CASSLAEGVDGTGELFF; DNA: TGTGCCAGCAGCTTAGCGGAGGGGGTGGACGGTACCGGGGAGCTGTTTTTT
V: TRBV19; J: TRBJ1-5; length: 13; D: TRBD1; size: NA; CDR3: CASSLQGDQPQHF; DNA: TGTGCCAGTAGTTTGCAGGGGGATCAGCCCCAGCATTTT
V: TRBV6-5; J: TRBJ1-2; length: 12; D: NA; size: NA; CDR3: CASSYRGYGYTF; DNA: TGTGCCAGCAGTTACAGGGGCTATGGCTACACCTTC
V: TRBV7-8; J: TRBJ1-5; length: 15; D: TRBD1; size: once; CDR3: CASSLGTDFVQPQHF; DNA: TGTGCCAGCAGCTTGGGGACAGATTTCGTGCAGCCCCAGCATTTT